The clone carrying this T cell receptor beta chain has just a few counts. A second PCR, run for about 7 to 11 cycles, used a sample-barcoded 5' primer plus a J-beta primer mix. MiXCR, run by TCRdb on the 5' RACE reads, gives a single entry per CDR3 protein. The data hold roughly 410,000 distinct CDR3 sequences, with approximately 52% observed a single time. CDR1 MNHNY and CDR2 SVGAGI come from the germline V gene (reference sequence). The CDR3 spans 13 residues. The data were obtained in a study of blood T cells in healthy people across ages. About 9.9 milliliters of peripheral blood were drawn from each donor. A minimum of 7 million PBMCs was isolated per sample.

The chain joins TRBV6-6 to TRBJ2-4; TRBD1 agrees at 8 bases. Judging by the DNA end, TRBJ2-7 fits better; the J call may be wrong. The origin of this receptor is a man in his sixties in good health. Sample: blood. Here the CDR3 DNA reads TGTGCCAGCAGACGACAGGGGATCTACGAGCAGTACTTC. Protein sequence: CASRRQGIYEQYF.